This TCR beta chain was captured in a study of human CD8 memory T cell subsets. PBMC were obtained from the buffy coats of healthy donors. UMI-labeled 5' RACE yielded the TCR beta libraries. From its re-call of the 5' RACE reads, TCRdb lists each CDR3 protein once, without DNA. This table lists roughly 17,000 distinct CDR3 sequences. Study conclusions and caveats: Estimates computed with Chao1 suggested greater diversity in stem-like memory T cells than in precursor exhausted T cells.

Its frequency marks this clonotype as medium-sized. Its antigen is not known. CDR3 size: 14 residues. In germline, CDR1 is SEHNR, CDR2 FQNEAQ (reference sequence). The chain links TRBV7-9 to TRBJ2-2; TCRdb gives TRBD1 as the D gene, but with no DNA this cannot be confirmed. Material for sequencing was CD8+ stem-like memory T cells (TSCM and TCM) sorted from PBMCs. Subset defined: stem-like memory CD8 T cells (TSTEM), CCR7+ PD-1- TIGIT-. The origin of this receptor is a human donor in good health. The CDR3 sequence: CASSSPRNTGELFF.